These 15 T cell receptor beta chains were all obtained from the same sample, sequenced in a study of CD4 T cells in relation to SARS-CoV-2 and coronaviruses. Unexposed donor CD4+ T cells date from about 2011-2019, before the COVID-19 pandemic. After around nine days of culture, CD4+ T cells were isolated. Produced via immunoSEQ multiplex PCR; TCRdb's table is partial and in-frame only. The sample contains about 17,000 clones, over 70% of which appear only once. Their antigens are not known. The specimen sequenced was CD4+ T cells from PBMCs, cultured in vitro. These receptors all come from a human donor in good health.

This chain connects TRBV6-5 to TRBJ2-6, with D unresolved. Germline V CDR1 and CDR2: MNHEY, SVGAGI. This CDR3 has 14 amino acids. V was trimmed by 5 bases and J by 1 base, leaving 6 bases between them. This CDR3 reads CASSRNSGANVLTF. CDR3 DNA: TGTGCCAGCAGTAGGAATTCTGGGGCCAACGTCCTGACTTTC.

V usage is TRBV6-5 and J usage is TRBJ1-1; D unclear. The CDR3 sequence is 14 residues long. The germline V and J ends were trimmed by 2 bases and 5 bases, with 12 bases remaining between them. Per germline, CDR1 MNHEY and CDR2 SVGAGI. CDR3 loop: CASSYSWQVTEAFF. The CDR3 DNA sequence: TGTGCCAGCAGTTACAGCTGGCAGGTGACTGAAGCTTTCTTT.

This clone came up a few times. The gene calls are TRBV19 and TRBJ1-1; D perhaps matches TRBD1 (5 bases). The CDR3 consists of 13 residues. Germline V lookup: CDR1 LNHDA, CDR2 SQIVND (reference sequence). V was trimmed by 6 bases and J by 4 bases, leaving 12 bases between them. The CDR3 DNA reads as TGTGCCAGTAGCGCCCAGACAGCCACTGAAGCTTTCTTT. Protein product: CASSAQTATEAFF.

CDR3 protein: CASSEQHFNNEQFF. The DNA for the CDR3 is TGTGCCAGCAGTGAACAGCACTTCAACAATGAGCAGTTCTTC. The chain uses TRBV6-4 and TRBJ2-1; D is uncertain. The V and J ends lost 3 bases and 5 bases respectively, with 11 bases between them. This CDR3 has 14 residues. CDR1 is MRHNA and CDR2 is SNTAGT in the germline V gene.

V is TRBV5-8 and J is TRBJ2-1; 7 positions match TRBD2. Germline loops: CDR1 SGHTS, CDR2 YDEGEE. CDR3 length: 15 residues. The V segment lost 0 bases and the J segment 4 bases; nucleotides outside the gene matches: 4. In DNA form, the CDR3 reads TGTGCCAGCAGCTTGGGACTAGCCTCATACAATGAGCAGTTCTTC. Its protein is CASSLGLASYNEQFF. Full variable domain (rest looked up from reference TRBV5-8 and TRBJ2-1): EAGVTQSPTHLIKTRGQQATLRCSPISGHTSVYWYQQALGLGLQFLLWYDEGEERNRGNFPPRFSGRQFPNYSSELNVNALELEDSALYLCASSLGLASYNEQFFGPGTRLTVL.

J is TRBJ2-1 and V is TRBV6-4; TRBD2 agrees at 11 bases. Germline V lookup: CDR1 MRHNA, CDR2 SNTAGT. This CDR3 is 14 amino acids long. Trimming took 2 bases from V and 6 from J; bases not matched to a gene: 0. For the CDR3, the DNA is TGTGCCAGCAGTGACGGGACTAGCGGCAATGAGCAGTTCTTC. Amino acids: CASSDGTSGNEQFF.

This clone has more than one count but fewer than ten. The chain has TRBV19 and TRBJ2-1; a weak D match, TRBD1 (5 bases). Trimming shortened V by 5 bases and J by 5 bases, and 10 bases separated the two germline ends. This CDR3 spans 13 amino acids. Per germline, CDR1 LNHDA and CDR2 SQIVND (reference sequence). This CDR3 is CASSGKGDNEQFF. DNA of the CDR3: TGTGCCAGTAGTGGAAAAGGGGACAATGAGCAGTTCTTC.

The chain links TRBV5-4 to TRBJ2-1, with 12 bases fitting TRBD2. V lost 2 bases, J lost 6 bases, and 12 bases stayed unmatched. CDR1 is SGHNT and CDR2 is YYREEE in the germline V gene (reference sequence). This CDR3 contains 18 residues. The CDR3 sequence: CASSFYSSGRASGNEQFF. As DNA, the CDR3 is TGTGCCAGCAGCTTTTATTCTAGCGGGAGGGCCTCGGGCAATGAGCAGTTCTTC.

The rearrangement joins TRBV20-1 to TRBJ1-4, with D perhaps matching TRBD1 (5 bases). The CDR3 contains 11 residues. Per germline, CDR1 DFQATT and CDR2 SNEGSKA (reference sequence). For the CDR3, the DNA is TGCGGGGCAGGGCGGGATGAAAAACTGTTTTTT. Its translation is CGAGRDEKLFF.

The CDR3 spells CATSFQGNEQFF. In DNA, the CDR3 is TGTGCCACCAGTTTTCAGGGCAATGAGCAGTTCTTC. This rearrangement joins TRBV24-1 to TRBJ2-1, with a possible D match to TRBD1 (5 bases). V lost 6 bases and J 6 bases, leaving 8 bases between the germline ends. Germline loops: CDR1 KGHDR, CDR2 SFDVKD. The CDR3 consists of 12 residues.

The CDR3 reads CASSPGTTAGNTIYF. The CDR3 DNA reads as TGCGCCAGCAGCCCCGGGACAACTGCTGGAAACACCATATATTTT. The gene calls are TRBV5-1 and TRBJ1-3, with D possibly matching TRBD1 (6 bases). Deletions cut 4 bases from V and 2 bases from J, with 13 bases between. Per germline, CDR1 SGHRS and CDR2 YFSETQ. The CDR3 extends over 15 amino acids.

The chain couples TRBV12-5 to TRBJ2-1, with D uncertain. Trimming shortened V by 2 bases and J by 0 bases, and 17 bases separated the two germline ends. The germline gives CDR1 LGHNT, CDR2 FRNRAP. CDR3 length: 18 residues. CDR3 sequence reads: CASGLIPDGRSSYNEQFF. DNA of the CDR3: TGTGCTAGTGGTTTGATCCCTGACGGCCGGAGCTCCTACAATGAGCAGTTCTTC.

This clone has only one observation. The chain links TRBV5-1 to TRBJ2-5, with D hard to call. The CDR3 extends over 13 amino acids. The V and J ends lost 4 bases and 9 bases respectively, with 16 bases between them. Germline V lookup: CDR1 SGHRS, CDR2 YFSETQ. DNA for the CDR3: TGCGCCAGCAGCCCCTATGATAGGGTGTCCCAGTACTTC. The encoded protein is CASSPYDRVSQYF.

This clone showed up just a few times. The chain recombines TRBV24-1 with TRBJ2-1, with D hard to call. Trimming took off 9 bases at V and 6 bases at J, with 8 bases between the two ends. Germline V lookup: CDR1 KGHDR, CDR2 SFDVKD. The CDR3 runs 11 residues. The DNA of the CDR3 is TGTGCCACCCATGGGGTCAATGAGCAGTTCTTC. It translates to CATHGVNEQFF.

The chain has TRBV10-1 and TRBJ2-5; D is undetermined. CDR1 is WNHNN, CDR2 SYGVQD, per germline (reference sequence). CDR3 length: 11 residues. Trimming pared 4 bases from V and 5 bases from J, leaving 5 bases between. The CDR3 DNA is TGCGCCAGCAGTGTAGGGGAGACCCAGTACTTC. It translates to CASSVGETQYF.